Presented here are 8 T cell receptor beta chains from one specimen sequenced in a study of shared clonotypes between healthy human individuals. The assay was immunoSEQ multiplex PCR, and TCRdb's table has in-frame clones only and misses some. The data hold millions of clones, with just over 90% observed a single time. The sequenced material came from naive CD4+ T cells from PBMCs. Subset reported: CD45RA+ positively selected. Every receptor here comes from a man aged 18 to 29 in good health. Some clones in this sample may be carry-over from other donors' samples.

This chain uses TRBV5-1 with TRBJ2-3; 7 bases align to TRBD1. V was pared by 4 bases and J by 6 bases, with 11 bases of the junction left unmatched. CDR3 length: 15 amino acids. Germline V gene lookup returns CDR1 SGHRS and CDR2 YFSETQ. The DNA of the CDR3 is TGCGCCAGCAGCATACGGACAGGTCCAGAGGATACGCAGTATTTT. Translation: CASSIRTGPEDTQYF.

This chain connects TRBV6-1 to TRBJ2-7, with 8 bases identical to TRBD1. This CDR3 has 15 amino acids. Losses at the gene ends were 7 bases for V and 0 bases for J; bases not matched to a gene: 8. Germline V gene data show CDR1 as MNHNS and CDR2 as SASEGT. CDR3 amino acids: CASTDRTGFSYEQYF. For the CDR3, the DNA is TGTGCCAGCACCGATAGGACAGGGTTCTCCTACGAGCAGTACTTC.

The chain joins TRBV11-2 to TRBJ2-2; D could derive from TRBD1 or TRBD2 (5 bases each). Deletions cut 5 bases from V and 7 bases from J, with 14 bases between. The CDR3 is made up of 14 amino acids. Per germline, CDR1 SGHAT and CDR2 FQNNGV. The CDR3 sequence: CASSPRGSGGELFF. The CDR3 DNA follows: TGTGCCAGCAGCCCTCGGGGCTCCGGCGGGGAGCTGTTTTTT.

This clone was seen a single time. V and J are TRBV18 and TRBJ2-2; D gene unclear. Germline V lookup: CDR1 KGHSH, CDR2 LQKENI. The CDR3 spans 15 residues. V shed 3 bases and J shed 4 bases, with 12 bases lying between them. The chain's CDR3 is CASSPYLRATGELFF. The CDR3 coding sequence is TGTGCCAGCTCACCCTACTTACGGGCCACCGGGGAGCTGTTTTTT.

V and J are TRBV7-9 and TRBJ1-2; D gene ambiguous. The CDR3 is 10 residues long. Germline V gives CDR1 SEHNR, CDR2 FQNEAQ (reference sequence). V was pared by 1 base and J by 7 bases, with 1 base between. The CDR3 DNA follows: TGTGCCAGCAGCTTAGGTGGCTACACCTTC. It is translated as CASSLGGYTF.

This sequence joins TRBV9 and TRBJ2-1, with 9 bases identical to TRBD2. The CDR3 length is 14 residues. Trimming at V came to 2 bases and at J to 5 bases, leaving 2 bases not matched to a gene. From germline, CDR1 is SGDLS and CDR2 YYNGEE. This CDR3 is CASSVSGGNNEQFF. In DNA, the CDR3 is TGTGCCAGCAGCGTTAGCGGGGGAAACAATGAGCAGTTCTTC. Variable domain in full (rest from reference TRBV9 and TRBJ2-1): DSGVTQTPKHLITATGQRVTLRCSPRSGDLSVYWYQQSLDQGLQFLIQYYNGEERAKGNILERFSAQQFPDLHSELNLSSLELGDSALYFCASSVSGGNNEQFFGPGTRLTVL.

This clone was found once. This rearrangement joins TRBV4-1 to TRBJ2-2; D gene ambiguous. The CDR3 contains 15 residues. With 5 bases removed from V and 2 bases from J, the gap between germline ends came to 12 bases. The germline CDR1 and CDR2 sequences are MGHRA and YSYEKL. The CDR3 nucleotides read TGCGCCAGCAGCACCCGGACCAGCAACACCGGGGAGCTGTTTTTT. This gives the protein CASSTRTSNTGELFF.

This clone was recorded once. The chain employs TRBV9 and TRBJ1-1; D uncertain. The V end lost 3 bases, the J end lost 0 bases, and 12 bases lay between the germline ends. CDR1 and CDR2 (germline): SGDLS, YYNGEE. This CDR3 contains 15 residues. The CDR3 here is CASSADGRLNTEAFF. CDR3 coding DNA: TGTGCCAGCAGCGCGGACGGACGCTTGAACACTGAAGCTTTCTTT.